These T cell receptor beta chains were read from a single sample in a study of blood T cell repertoires in COVID-19. Only in-frame clones appear in the TCRdb table, and some are missing; sequencing was by immunoSEQ multiplex PCR. The sample lists 180,000 or so clones, about 88% occurring once. Sequenced input: peripheral blood. Receptors originate from a man between 18 and 29 years old with active or convalescent COVID-19. Both conserved end residues are part of each CDR3. D genes are given only for firm matches. Clone size is given for some rows only: seen once, a few or many times, or a class if the clone is expanded.

- | TRBJ1-2 | TRBV29-1 | TRBD1 | TGCAGCACAGACAGGGACCAAATATATGGCTACACCTTC | CSTDRDQIYGYTF
- | TRBJ2-1 | TRBV19 | TRBD1 | TGTGCCAGTAGTACACAGGGGCCTGGGGATGAGCAGTTCTTC | CASSTQGPGDEQFF
once | TRBJ1-2 | TRBV3-1/TRBV3-2 | TRBD1 | TGTGCCAGCAGCCGTGGACAGGTACTCTATGGCTACACCTTC | CASSRGQVLYGYTF
- | TRBJ1-6 | TRBV3-1/TRBV3-2 | - | TGTGCCAGCAGCCAATCGGATGAGGGTTCACCCCTCCACTTT | CASSQSDEGSPLHF
- | TRBJ2-2 | TRBV6-5 | - | TGTGCCAGCACCCGGGACTTTCCGAACACCGGGGAGCTGTTTTTT | CASTRDFPNTGELFF
- | TRBJ2-3 | TRBV4-1 | - | TGCGCCAGCAGCCAACCACACATTCGGGACACTGGAAGCACAGATACGCAGTATTTT | CASSQPHIRDTGSTDTQYF
- | TRBJ2-2 | TRBV7-3 | TRBD1 | TGTGCCAGCAGCCCCGGGACAGCCACCGGGGAGCTGTTTTTT | CASSPGTATGELFF
- | TRBJ2-7 | TRBV5-6 | - | TGTGCCAGCAAGAACAGCTACTCCTACGAGCAGTACTTC | CASKNSYSYEQYF
- | TRBJ1-6 | TRBV30 | - | TGTGCCTGGAGGGACTGGGATAATTCACCCCTCCACTTT | CAWRDWDNSPLHF
- | TRBJ2-7 | TRBV6-1 | - | TGTGCCAGCAGTGTTATGAGCTGGGGGGTGAGCTCCTACGAGCAGTACTTC | CASSVMSWGVSSYEQYF
- | TRBJ2-7 | TRBV11-2 | TRBD2 | TGTGCCAGCAGCTTAGCAAGCGGGAGAACTCATCCCTACGAGCAGTACTTC | CASSLASGRTHPYEQYF
- | TRBJ1-1 | TRBV6-5 | - | TGTGCCAGCAGTTACTCTGGGAGACTGAACACTGAAGCTTTCTTT | CASSYSGRLNTEAFF
- | TRBJ2-3 | TRBV7-2 | TRBD2 | TGTGCCAGCAGTCCGGGACTAGCGGGAGCACGCGGTGGAGATACGCAGTATTTT | CASSPGLAGARGGDTQYF
- | TRBJ1-3 | TRBV3-1/TRBV3-2 | - | TGTGCCAGCAGCCAAGGGGAGTCGTACTTCGAATACACGACTGGAAACACCATATATTTT | CASSQGESYFEYTTGNTIYF
- | TRBJ1-4 | TRBV6-5 | TRBD1 | TGTGCCAGCCATAGTGGGACAGGGACTAATGAAAAACTGTTTTTT | CASHSGTGTNEKLFF
- | TRBJ1-6 | TRBV2 | TRBD1 | TGTGCCAGCAGATCAAGGACAGGGGGCGATTCACCCCTCCACTTT | CASRSRTGGDSPLHF
- | TRBJ1-2 | TRBV12-3/TRBV12-4 | - | TGTGCCAGCAGTTTCAGTCGGGAATCGGACACCTTC | CASSFSRESDTF
- | TRBJ2-3 | TRBV6-1 | TRBD2 | TGTGCCAGCAGTGAAATAGCGGGATCGACAGATACGCAGTATTTT | CASSEIAGSTDTQYF
once | TRBJ2-5 | TRBV4-3 | TRBD2 | TGCGCCAGCAGCCAATTGGGGGGGGAGACCCAGTACTTC | CASSQLGGETQYF
- | TRBJ1-2 | TRBV27 | TRBD1 | TGTGCCAGCAGTTTCCAGGGGGCGAGCTATGGCTACACCTTC | CASSFQGASYGYTF
- | TRBJ1-6 | TRBV27 | - | TGTGCCAGCAGTTTCAAATATAATTCACCCCTCCACTTT | CASSFKYNSPLHF
- | TRBJ2-3 | TRBV6-4 | TRBD2 | TGTGCCAGCAGTGACTCTGGGACTAGCGGGGGGGCCGGGGCAGATACGCAGTATTTT | CASSDSGTSGGAGADTQYF
- | TRBJ2-1 | TRBV6-1 | TRBD2 | TGTGCCAGCAGTGAAGCGCTTCCCGGAGGGACTAGCAGGAGGAATGAGCAGTTCTTC | CASSEALPGGTSRRNEQFF
- | TRBJ2-3 | TRBV9 | TRBD2 | TGTGCCAGCAGCGTTTCTAGCGGGTACACAGATACGCAGTATTTT | CASSVSSGYTDTQYF
- | TRBJ1-2 | TRBV5-1 | - | TGCGCCAGCAGCTTGGATCTGGGCCGGTATGGCTACACCTTC | CASSLDLGRYGYTF
- | TRBJ2-3 | TRBV5-1 | TRBD2 | TGCGCCAGCAGCTTGTCTAGCGGGGGGGGCGCAGATACGCAGTATTTT | CASSLSSGGGADTQYF
once | TRBJ2-7 | TRBV6-5 | TRBD1 | TGTGCCAGCAGTGACTCAGGGGGAACCTACGAGCAGTACTTC | CASSDSGGTYEQYF
- | TRBJ2-7 | TRBV28 | - | TGTGCCAGCAGCCGCAAAGACAGCTACGAGCAGTACTTC | CASSRKDSYEQYF
- | TRBJ2-1 | TRBV7-9 | TRBD2 | TGTGCCAGCAGCTTCTTTCGGACTAGCGGGAGGAATGAGCAGTTCTTC | CASSFFRTSGRNEQFF
- | TRBJ1-1 | TRBV5-1 | TRBD1 | TGCGCCAGCAGCTTTACAGGGGGCACTGAAGCTTTCTTT | CASSFTGGTEAFF
- | TRBJ2-7 | TRBV7-2 | TRBD2 | TGTGCCAGCAGGCAGGGACTAGCGGGAGGGGGCCCGTACTTC | CASRQGLAGGGPYF
- | TRBJ2-7 | TRBV9 | TRBD1 | TGTGCCAGCAGCGAGGGGACAGGGTTAACCTACGAGCAGTACTTC | CASSEGTGLTYEQYF
- | TRBJ1-1 | TRBV5-1 | - | TGCGCCAGCAGGGAGGACCGGAACACTGAAGCTTTCTTT | CASREDRNTEAFF
- | TRBJ2-3 | TRBV5-4 | TRBD2 | TGTGCCAGCAGCTTAAATCAAGCGGGAAGCACAGATACGCAGTATTTT | CASSLNQAGSTDTQYF
- | TRBJ2-3 | TRBV24-1 | - | TGTGCCACCAGTGTCGGTCACACAGATACGCAGTATTTT | CATSVGHTDTQYF
- | TRBJ2-5 | TRBV4-2 | TRBD2 | TGTGCCAGCAGCCAAGATAGGCGGGAGGGCCAAGAGACCCAGTACTTC | CASSQDRREGQETQYF
few | TRBJ2-7 | TRBV27 | TRBD1 | TGTGCCAGCAGTCTCATCCCCGGACAGGGGGCCGGCGAGCAGTACTTC | CASSLIPGQGAGEQYF
- | TRBJ2-7 | TRBV3-1/TRBV3-2 | - | TGTGCCAGCAGCCAAGTTCAAATAGCATCCGAGCAGTACTTC | CASSQVQIASEQYF
few | TRBJ2-1 | TRBV3-1/TRBV3-2 | - | TGTGCCAGCAGCCAAGATCGTTACAATGAGCAGTTCTTC | CASSQDRYNEQFF
once | TRBJ2-1 | TRBV6-6 | TRBD2 | TGTGCCAGCAGTCCTCCAACCCTAGCGGGGGGCAGGGATGAGCAGTTCTTC | CASSPPTLAGGRDEQFF
- | TRBJ1-4 | TRBV29-1 | - | TGCAGCGTTGGGGTCGCGGGTGGAACTAATGAAAAACTGTTTTTT | CSVGVAGGTNEKLFF
once | TRBJ1-1 | TRBV6-2/TRBV6-3 | - | TGTGCCAGCAGTTGGGGGAGGGTCTTTTACGCGAGTAGTTTGTCGAGATCGGCTTTCTTT | CASSWGRVFYASSLSRSAFF
- | TRBJ1-6 | TRBV19 | - | TGTGCCAGTAGTAGGGACGGGAGCTCCTATAATTCACCCCTCCACTTT | CASSRDGSSYNSPLHF
few | TRBJ1-2 | TRBV19 | - | TGTGCCAGTAGTATTGAAAAGAATCTACATGGCTACACCTTC | CASSIEKNLHGYTF
- | TRBJ2-5 | TRBV20-1 | TRBD2 | TGCAGTGCTAGTAAGCCTAGCGGGGGGGCCTCTATGGAGACCCAGTACTTC | CSASKPSGGASMETQYF
- | TRBJ2-1 | TRBV5-6 | - | TGTGCCAGCAGCTCGAGACTCTTACTCAATGAGCAGTTCTTC | CASSSRLLLNEQFF
- | TRBJ2-3 | TRBV24-1 | TRBD2 | TGTGCCACCAGTGGTCCAGCGGGGGGATACACAGATACGCAGTATTTT | CATSGPAGGYTDTQYF
- | TRBJ1-5 | TRBV5-3 | TRBD1 | TGTGCCAGAAGCTTTTGCACGCCGGGACAGGGAAATCAGCCCCAGCATTTT | CARSFCTPGQGNQPQHF
- | TRBJ2-5 | TRBV27 | TRBD1 | TGTGCCAGCAGTTTCGGACAGGGACAAGAGACCCAGTACTTC | CASSFGQGQETQYF
- | TRBJ1-3 | TRBV19 | TRBD1 | TGTGCCAGTAGGGACAGGGGAGAGGACACCATATATTTT | CASRDRGEDTIYF
- | TRBJ2-1 | TRBV19 | TRBD2 | TGTGCCAGTAGTATTTTGACTAGCGGGAGTTTAGGCAATGAGCAGTTCTTC | CASSILTSGSLGNEQFF
- | TRBJ2-3 | TRBV11-2 | - | TGTGCCAGCAGCTTAGGTCGCGGTAGCGCCGTCACAGATACGCAGTATTTT | CASSLGRGSAVTDTQYF
- | TRBJ2-3 | TRBV29-1 | - | TGCAGCGTCCGATCGGCAGATACGCAGTATTTT | CSVRSADTQYF
- | TRBJ1-2 | TRBV30 | - | TGTGCCTGGAGTGTGGGCAAAGACTATGGCTACACCTTC | CAWSVGKDYGYTF
- | TRBJ1-6 | TRBV18 | - | TGTGCCAGCTCCCCCTCGGCGGATCCCAATTCACCCCTCCACTTT | CASSPSADPNSPLHF
- | TRBJ2-6 | TRBV28 | - | TGTGCCAGCAGTCCACAGGGTTCTCCTGGGGCCAACGTCCTGACTTTC | CASSPQGSPGANVLTF
- | TRBJ2-3 | TRBV2 | TRBD2 | TGTGCCAGCAGATTAGGTGGGGGGGACACAGATACGCAGTATTTT | CASRLGGGDTDTQYF
- | TRBJ2-7 | TRBV5-4 | TRBD2 | TGTGCCAGCAGTCTTCGTAGCGGGGGGCCCTACGAGCAGTACTTC | CASSLRSGGPYEQYF
- | TRBJ1-1 | TRBV7-9 | TRBD1 | TGTGCCAGCAGCTTAGCCACAGGGGGCCTCAACACTGAAGCTTTCTTT | CASSLATGGLNTEAFF
- | TRBJ1-2 | TRBV6-5 | TRBD1 | TGTGCCAGCAAATTCACCGGGACAGGGAACTATGGCTACACCTTC | CASKFTGTGNYGYTF